One sample yielded the 18 T cell receptor beta chains listed below, sequenced in a study of post-analysis software for immune sequencing data. Points from the study as a whole: About 5 TRBV segments occurring more often in patients than controls included TRBV5-6, TRBV5-1 and TRBV20-1.

Libraries were made from TCR beta cDNA, and they carried unique molecular identifiers. TCRdb re-analysed the PCR reads in MiXCR, keeping a single row per CDR3 protein. Of fewer than 900,000 distinct CDR3 sequences in the sample, more than 45% were seen once. These receptors are not linked to any known antigen. The material sequenced was blood. These receptors were obtained from a girl aged 10-17 years with multiple sclerosis.

The chain uses TRBV28 and TRBJ2-5; TRBD1 aligns across 10 bases. This CDR3 comprises 12 residues. From germline, CDR1 is MDHEN and CDR2 SYDVKM. Losses at the gene ends were 10 bases for V and 5 bases for J; bases not matched to a gene: 4. This chain's CDR3 is CATGTGDETQYF. The CDR3 coding sequence is TGTGCCACCGGGACAGGGGACGAGACCCAGTACTTC.

This clonotype was picked up a small number of times. CDR3 DNA: TGTGCCAGCAGCTTAATCAGGGGGAAAGAGCAGTTCTTC. It is translated as CASSLIRGKEQFF. V and J are TRBV7-2 and TRBJ2-1; TRBD1 aligns across 7 bases. V was pared by 2 bases and J by 10 bases, with 5 bases of the junction left unmatched. The CDR3 runs 13 residues. Germline V gene lookup returns CDR1 SGHTA and CDR2 FQGNSA.

The rearrangement links TRBV15 to TRBJ2-7, with 15 bases fitting TRBD2. The DNA end lines up better with TRBJ2-5; the J call may be wrong. The CDR3 contains 15 residues. CDR1 and CDR2 (germline): LNHNV, YYDKDF (reference sequence). The CDR3 DNA is TGTGCCACCAGCCGAGGACTAGCGGGAGGGGAGACCCAGTACTTC. It codes for CATSRGLAGGETQYF.

V and J are TRBV30 and TRBJ1-1; a weak D match, TRBD1 (5 bases). The germline gives CDR1 GTSNPN, CDR2 SVGIG (reference sequence). Trimming pared 4 bases from V and 10 bases from J, leaving 16 bases between. This CDR3 is built from 12 residues. The CDR3 loop is CAWTVGGSPAFF. For the CDR3, the DNA is TGTGCCTGGACCGTGGGGGGTTCGCCAGCTTTCTTT. Full variable domain (rest looked up from reference TRBV30 and TRBJ1-1): SQTIHQWPATLVQPVGSPLSLECTVEGTSNPNLYWYRQAAGRGLQLLFYSVGIGQISSEVPQNLSASRPQDRQFILSSKKLLLSDSGFYLCAWTVGGSPAFFGQGTRLTVV.

This clonotype was seen a few times. The chain recombines TRBV11-3 with TRBJ2-1; possibly TRBD2 for D (6 bases). The CDR3 contains 16 residues. CDR1 is SGHNT and CDR2 is YENEEA in the germline V gene. V was trimmed by 1 base and J by 5 bases, leaving 15 bases between them. Written as DNA, the CDR3 is TGTGCCAGCAGCTTAGTCCCGGGAGTGGCGAACAATGAGCAGTTCTTC. Amino acids: CASSLVPGVANNEQFF.

This sequence joins TRBV20-1 and TRBJ2-3; 7 nucleotides match TRBD1. Germline lookup yields CDR1 DFQATT and CDR2 SNEGSKA (reference sequence). Germline trimming cut 4 bases from V and 4 bases from J; bases unmatched to any gene: 8. The CDR3 length is 14 residues. The CDR3 DNA is TGCAGTGCTAAGGACAGGCCAAGCGCAGATACGCAGTATTTT. As protein: CSAKDRPSADTQYF.

This clonotype has more than one count but fewer than ten. The genes are TRBV4-1 and TRBJ2-5, with a weak D call TRBD1 (6 bases). The germline CDR1 and CDR2 sequences are MGHRA and YSYEKL. The CDR3 totals 15 residues. V was pared by 1 base and J by 1 base, with 10 bases between. The DNA for the CDR3 is TGCGCCAGCAGCCAAGTTGGGACAATCCAAGAGACCCAGTACTTC. Residues: CASSQVGTIQETQYF.

The rearrangement links TRBV10-3 to TRBJ1-5; D is unresolved. Trimming stripped 5 bases from V and 3 bases from J, with 11 bases between. CDR3 length: 14 residues. The germline CDR1 and CDR2 sequences are ENHRY and SYGVKD. The CDR3 region is CAISPREVNQPQHF. CDR3 sequence (DNA): TGTGCCATCAGTCCCCGGGAGGTCAATCAGCCCCAGCATTTT.

The chain recombines TRBV6-1 with TRBJ2-7, with a tentative D call TRBD1 (5 bases). The CDR3 spans 14 residues. In germline, CDR1 is MNHNS, CDR2 SASEGT. V was cut by 8 bases and J by 5 bases, with 19 bases left in between. CDR3 nucleotide sequence: TGTGCCAGCTCGACAGCTCTCGGGCTCGACGAGCAGTACTTC. Residues: CASSTALGLDEQYF.

This chain joins TRBV3-1 and TRBJ2-3; D may be TRBD2 (5 bases). Germline V lookup: CDR1 LGHDT, CDR2 YNNKEL (reference sequence). The CDR3 runs 19 residues. V was trimmed by 2 bases and J by 3 bases, leaving 24 bases between them. CDR3 protein: CASSQYGEYRDGGTDTQYF. CDR3 sequence (DNA): TGTGCCAGCAGCCAATACGGGGAGTACCGCGACGGCGGTACAGATACGCAGTATTTT.

This clonotype was counted only a few times. The chain combines TRBV15 with TRBJ2-1, with 10 bases lining up with TRBD2. The CDR3 is made up of 16 amino acids. Per germline, CDR1 LNHNV and CDR2 YYDKDF (reference sequence). V lost 8 bases and J lost 5; bases outside the gene matches: 12. CDR3 sequence: CATWAHTSGNNNEQFF. The CDR3 bases are TGTGCCACCTGGGCACATACTAGCGGGAATAACAATGAGCAGTTCTTC.

V is TRBV6-6 and J is TRBJ2-1, with 9 bases identical to TRBD1. This CDR3 is 15 amino acids long. Germline trimming cut 0 bases from V and 8 bases from J; bases unmatched to any gene: 5. Germline-derived CDR1 and CDR2 are MNHNY and SVGAGI (reference sequence). The chain's CDR3 is CASSYSWDREDEQFF. The CDR3 region has the DNA TGTGCCAGCAGTTACTCATGGGACAGGGAGGATGAGCAGTTCTTC.

The V and J genes are TRBV13 and TRBJ2-3; TRBD2 matches 8 bases. V lost 6 bases and J lost 2; bases outside the gene matches: 10. In germline, CDR1 is PRHDT, CDR2 FYEKMQ (reference sequence). This CDR3 region has 16 residues. CDR3: CASSSPGGFLTDTQYF. In DNA, the CDR3 is TGTGCCAGCAGTTCCCCGGGAGGGTTCCTCACAGATACGCAGTATTTT.

The chain employs TRBV9 and TRBJ2-5; tentative D call: TRBD1 (6 bases). The J call may be faulty, since TRBJ2-7 better matches the DNA end. CDR1 and CDR2 from the germline V gene are SGDLS and YYNGEE. This CDR3 has 15 amino acids. The CDR3 DNA follows: TGTGCCAGCAGCGTCGAGGGCAGGGGTGTGGACGAGCAGTACTTC. This sequence encodes CASSVEGRGVDEQYF.

The J gene is TRBJ2-1, the V gene TRBV24-1, with 13 nucleotides matching TRBD2. With 5 bases clipped from V and 9 bases from J, the junction kept 12 bases outside the gene matches. Germline loops: CDR1 KGHDR, CDR2 SFDVKD. This CDR3 spans 17 amino acids. The DNA of the CDR3 is TGTGCCACCAGTGTTGGGACTAGCGGGGAGCCGTGGGGTGAGCAGTTCTTC. It encodes CATSVGTSGEPWGEQFF.

This clonotype came up once. This chain connects TRBV5-1 to TRBJ2-1; D is unclear. Per the germline V gene, CDR1 is SGHRS and CDR2 is YFSETQ. The V and J ends lost 0 bases and 4 bases respectively, with 11 bases between them. This CDR3 has 15 residues. This chain's CDR3 is CASSLGAENYNEQFF. The CDR3 nucleotides read TGCGCCAGCAGCTTGGGGGCAGAGAATTACAATGAGCAGTTCTTC.

In its sample, this clonotype was seen a few times. CDR3 protein: CATSDAGTANNYGYTF. DNA for the CDR3: TGTGCCACCAGTGATGCTGGGACAGCTAATAACTATGGCTACACCTTC. The gene calls are TRBV24-1 and TRBJ1-2, with 7 positions matching TRBD1. Losses at the gene ends were 3 bases for V and 1 base for J; bases not matched to a gene: 7. This CDR3 has 16 amino acids. Germline assignment: CDR1 KGHDR and CDR2 SFDVKD.

The chain has TRBV6-2 or TRBV6-3 and TRBJ1-5; a possible D gene is TRBD1 (6 bases). Germline V gene lookup returns CDR1 MNHEY and CDR2 SVGEGT. The CDR3 totals 12 residues. V was cut by 10 bases and J by 5 bases, with 12 bases left in between. The CDR3 region has the DNA TGTGCCACCAGGGACATTTATCAGCCCCAGCATTTT. Its protein is CATRDIYQPQHF.